The 11 T cell receptor beta chains in this list originate from one sample, sequenced in a study of blood T cell repertoires in COVID-19. Only in-frame clones appear in the TCRdb table, and some are missing; sequencing was by immunoSEQ multiplex PCR. The data contain some 74,000 clones, 70% to 85% of them singletons. The sequenced sample was peripheral blood. The receptor set was obtained from a woman aged 50 to 65 with acute or convalescent COVID-19.

In its sample, this clone was seen a few times. V usage is TRBV4-1 and J usage is TRBJ2-7; 9 nucleotides match TRBD1. Germline trimming cut 4 bases from V and 4 bases from J; bases unmatched to any gene: 17. Germline V gene lookup returns CDR1 MGHRA and CDR2 YSYEKL. CDR3 length: 18 amino acids. The CDR3 nucleotides read TGCGCCAGCAGCCTGGGGGAAACCGGGACAGGGTTTAGATACGAGCAGTACTTC. It yields the protein CASSLGETGTGFRYEQYF.

The gene calls are TRBV27 and TRBJ2-7; D may be TRBD2 (6 bases). This CDR3 contains 14 residues. Germline lookup yields CDR1 MNHEY and CDR2 SMNVEV (reference sequence). Trimming removed 4 bases from V and 1 base from J, with 11 bases in between. The CDR3 loop reads CASSSTGTSYEQYF. DNA for the CDR3: TGTGCCAGCAGTTCTACCGGGACTTCCTACGAGCAGTACTTC.

This chain links TRBV18 with TRBJ2-7; possible D gene TRBD1, 6 bases. In germline, CDR1 is KGHSH, CDR2 LQKENI. The CDR3 extends over 15 amino acids. V dropped 3 bases and J dropped 7 bases, with 19 bases sitting between them. CDR3 coding DNA: TGTGCCAGCTCACCGGGGGCTGGTGAGGATTGGGAGCAGTACTTC. Its translation is CASSPGAGEDWEQYF.

The chain is built from TRBV24-1 and TRBJ2-5; 11 bases fit TRBD1. The CDR3 covers 15 residues. With 4 bases clipped from V and 4 bases from J, the junction kept 4 bases outside the gene matches. CDR1 and CDR2 (germline): KGHDR, SFDVKD. CDR3 protein: CATSDPGTGGETQYF. CDR3 coding DNA: TGTGCCACCAGTGACCCTGGGACAGGGGGAGAGACCCAGTACTTC.

This clone was counted only a few times. V gene TRBV30 combines with J gene TRBJ1-2, with D possibly being TRBD1 (5 bases). V was shortened by 3 bases and J by 3 bases, with 11 bases between the two germline ends. The CDR3 is 13 residues long. Germline V gene lookup returns CDR1 GTSNPN and CDR2 SVGIG (reference sequence). The CDR3 DNA sequence: TGTGCCTGGAGGAAAGGGGTGTACTATGGCTACACCTTC. This sequence encodes CAWRKGVYYGYTF.

This chain uses TRBV9 with TRBJ2-7; D perhaps matches TRBD1 (6 bases). The germline V gene has CDR1 SGDLS and CDR2 YYNGEE. The V end was cut by 9 bases, the J end by 1 base, with 20 bases between. The CDR3 consists of 15 residues. The CDR3 DNA is TGTGCCAACATAAAGGAAAGGACAGTATCCTACGAGCAGTACTTC. Translated: CANIKERTVSYEQYF.

This clone was found once. The rearrangement links TRBV29-1 to TRBJ1-1; D uncertain. The CDR3 has 12 amino acids. Looked up from germline, CDR1 is SQVTM and CDR2 is ANQGSEA. V dropped 7 bases and J dropped 8 bases, with 17 bases sitting between them. The CDR3 coding sequence is TGCAGCGGACTAGGAACCCCGGGGGAAGCTTTCTTT. This translates into CSGLGTPGEAFF.

The gene calls are TRBV7-3 and TRBJ2-3; D is uncertain. Trimming left V 4 bases short and J 4 bases short, with 3 bases between. Germline V gene lookup returns CDR1 SGHTA and CDR2 FQGTGA. The CDR3 is 11 amino acids. The CDR3 bases are TGTGCCAGCAGCTCGTCAGATACGCAGTATTTT. Protein: CASSSSDTQYF.

The gene calls are TRBV6-1 and TRBJ1-1, with unresolved D. The germline V gene has CDR1 MNHNS and CDR2 SASEGT. The CDR3 totals 14 residues. V lost 2 bases and J 4 bases, leaving 11 bases between the germline ends. The CDR3 loop is CASSELPPGTEAFF. DNA of the CDR3: TGTGCCAGCAGTGAACTCCCACCGGGCACTGAAGCTTTCTTT.

The rearrangement joins TRBV7-9 to TRBJ2-5; tentatively, D is TRBD1 (6 bases). Germline loops: CDR1 SEHNR, CDR2 FQNEAQ (reference sequence). The CDR3 has 13 amino acids. Trimming shortened V by 2 bases and J by 5 bases, and 9 bases separated the two germline ends. This chain's CDR3 is CASSLQGSETQYF. CDR3 in DNA: TGTGCCAGCAGCTTACAGGGGTCCGAGACCCAGTACTTC.

This chain joins TRBV3-1 (or the pseudogene TRBV3-2) and TRBJ1-2; perhaps TRBD1 as D (5 bases). This CDR3 has 15 residues. V dropped 2 bases and J dropped 3 bases, with 13 bases sitting between them. From germline, CDR1 is LGHDT and CDR2 YNNKEL (reference sequence). In nucleotides, the CDR3 is TGTGCCAGCAGCCAAAGCTACCGGGGGGACTATGGCTACACCTTC. This encodes CASSQSYRGDYGYTF.